The entry below gives a single TCR beta chain sequence along with its context. Its target is not known. This entry comes from a study of CD8+ T cells in alopecia areata. Study-level information: Scoring of treated patients' severity used the percentage of affected scalp area. The study's findings and limits: Tofacitinib significantly reduced both scalp clonality and expanded CD8+ clones among the top 100.

Treatment noted: oral pan-JAK inhibitor, 5-10 mg twice daily. Sequencing relied on a cDNA template that was reverse transcribed from extracted RNA. The method was immunoSEQ multiplex PCR; TCRdb's version includes in-frame clones alone and lacks a portion of them. The sample consists of about 190,000 clones, approximately 67% of them appearing once. This receptor was obtained from a human donor with alopecia areata. This specimen consisted of CD4+ T cells sorted from blood, obtained around week 50, from a patient treated with tofacitinib.

The CDR3 reads CASSTDNSNTQYF. In nucleotides, the CDR3 is TGTGCCAGCAGCACTGACAACTCAAATACGCAGTATTTT. This chain uses TRBV7-9 with TRBJ2-3; no definite D call. This CDR3 is 13 amino acids long. CDR1 SEHNR and CDR2 FQNEAQ come from the germline V gene (reference sequence). V was shortened by 5 bases and J by 7 bases, with 13 bases between the two germline ends.